This T cell receptor beta chain was recorded in a study of T cell clonotyping in hematopoietic cell transplantation. About this clone itself: Its specificity is not known.

The sample's time point: recipient sample about 28 days before transplant, after cytoreduction. Recipient blood drawn about 28 days pretransplant and days 30, 100, 180 after. Study-level results: Few recipient clonotypes overlapped donors; over 95% were de novo at given depth. Pathologically expanded recipient clonotypes increased progressively from day 30 to day 180 as diversity fell.

Germline CDR1 SQVTM, CDR2 ANQGSEA. The trim removed 7 bases at V and 3 bases at J, leaving 7 bases unmatched. The CDR3 spans 14 residues. This table comes from immunoSEQ multiplex PCR, and its TCRdb copy is limited to in-frame clones, with some not included. The sample has about 45,000 clones, roughly four fifths seen once. The rearrangement joins TRBV29-1 to TRBJ2-1; 9 nucleotides agree with TRBD1. The source material was peripheral blood mononuclear cells, sampled before stem cell transplant. The TCR originated in a man aged 55-75 years with myelodysplastic syndrome. Some clones in this sample may be carry-over from other donors' samples. The CDR3 region has the DNA TGCAGCGCTTTGGGACAGGGAAGCTACAATGAGCAGTTCTTC. Translating it yields CSALGQGSYNEQFF.